Listed below are T cell receptor beta chains from one sample, sequenced in a study of blood T cell repertoires in COVID-19. Using immunoSEQ multiplex PCR, the repertoire was profiled, and TCRdb retains in-frame clones only, with some absent. The sample includes roughly 80,000 clones, 91% seen only once; the top ten take 1.9%. Sequences were obtained from peripheral blood. The receptors stem from a woman in her 50s in a cohort sampled during active COVID-19. CDR3s include the opening cysteine and the closing phenylalanine or tryptophan. The D gene is left open where the match is weak. Some rows mark clone size as missing; the rest say once, few, many or name a class of expanded clone.

v_gene	d_gene	j_gene	abundance	CDR3nt	CDR3aa
TRBV4-2	TRBD2	TRBJ2-5	NA	TGTGCCAGCAGCCAAGGGCGGGGGGGCCTCAAGACCCAGTACTTC	CASSQGRGGLKTQYF
TRBV7-9	TRBD2	TRBJ2-3	once	TGTGCCAGCAGCTTCGGGGGGGAAAGCACAGATACGCAGTATTTT	CASSFGGESTDTQYF
TRBV19	TRBD1	TRBJ1-2	NA	TGTGCCATCAGGTGGGACAGGGGGTTGTATGGCTACACCTTC	CAIRWDRGLYGYTF
TRBV28	NA	TRBJ2-3	NA	TGTGCCAGCAATTCCGGGAACTCAGATACGCAGTATTTT	CASNSGNSDTQYF
TRBV27	TRBD1	TRBJ1-2	once	TGTGCCAGCAGTTCGTGGACAGGGGTAGGCGGCTACACCTTC	CASSSWTGVGGYTF
TRBV6-5	NA	TRBJ1-6	NA	TGTGCCAGCAGTAGAGGACAGAGAGGTTCACCCCTCCACTTT	CASSRGQRGSPLHF
TRBV27	NA	TRBJ1-2	NA	TGTGCCAGCAGTTCAATAAATCCGACAGAGAGACTTAACTATGGCTACACCTTC	CASSSINPTERLNYGYTF
TRBV7-8	TRBD2	TRBJ2-1	NA	TGTGCCAGCACCCTCTGGAGCGGGATTGGTCTTAATGAGCAGTTCTTC	CASTLWSGIGLNEQFF
TRBV5-1	TRBD2	TRBJ2-1	NA	TGCGCCAGCAGCTCACTAGCGGGAGTTGGGAATGAGCAGTTCTTC	CASSSLAGVGNEQFF
TRBV5-4	NA	TRBJ2-7	NA	TGTGCCAGCAGCTCCCGGAGGGAGCGGTCCTACGAGCAGTACTTC	CASSSRRERSYEQYF
TRBV7-9	TRBD1	TRBJ2-1	NA	TGTGCCACCGCCGTCGGAGCAGGGGGCTATGAGCAGTTCTTC	CATAVGAGGYEQFF
TRBV6-2/TRBV6-3	NA	TRBJ1-6	NA	TGTGCCAGCAGTTACCCCGGCAGGCATAATTCACCCCTCCACTTT	CASSYPGRHNSPLHF
TRBV4-1	TRBD1	TRBJ1-1	NA	TGCGCCAGCAGCCAAGGACTGGCAGGGGGTCACACTGAAGCTTTCTTT	CASSQGLAGGHTEAFF
TRBV7-8	NA	TRBJ2-2	NA	TGTGCCAGCAGCTTAGTTGGGGGACAGAACACCGGGGAGCTGTTTTTT	CASSLVGGQNTGELFF
TRBV9	TRBD2	TRBJ2-7	NA	TGTGCCAGCAGCTCCCAAGCGGGGGGGCCTAGCGAGCAGTACTTC	CASSSQAGGPSEQYF
TRBV6-5	NA	TRBJ2-7	few	TGTGCCAGCAGTCCGCCACATACCGTCCACGAGCAGTACTTC	CASSPPHTVHEQYF
TRBV6-6	TRBD2	TRBJ2-5	NA	TGTGCCAGCAGGGGGACTAGCGGGAGAGAGACCCAGTACTTC	CASRGTSGRETQYF
TRBV6-5	TRBD1	TRBJ1-5	NA	TGTGCCAGCACTAGAGGCAGGGGGATCAATCAGCCCCAGCATTTT	CASTRGRGINQPQHF
TRBV19	NA	TRBJ1-3	NA	TGTGCCAGTAGACGGTCCTCTGGAAACACCATATATTTT	CASRRSSGNTIYF
TRBV6-6	NA	TRBJ1-2	NA	TGTGCCAGCAGCGTACAGGGTCCTAACTATGGCTACACCTTC	CASSVQGPNYGYTF
TRBV6-5	TRBD1	TRBJ1-2	NA	TGTGCCAGCAGTTCCATCGACAGGGCGGGAGGCTACACCTTC	CASSSIDRAGGYTF
TRBV3-1/TRBV3-2	TRBD1	TRBJ1-5	once	TGTGCCAGCAGCCAAGCAGGGGGCCATCAGCCCCAGCATTTT	CASSQAGGHQPQHF
TRBV28	TRBD1	TRBJ1-4	NA	TGTGCCAGCAGTCTACCGACAGGGCCTAATGAAAAACTGTTTTTT	CASSLPTGPNEKLFF
TRBV24-1	TRBD1	TRBJ2-5	NA	TGTGCCACCAGTGACAGGGGGCTAGGAGAGACCCAGTACTTC	CATSDRGLGETQYF
TRBV5-4	NA	TRBJ2-5	once	TGTGCCAGCAGCTTGGAGCAGGCAGGTACTGTGACCCAGTACTTC	CASSLEQAGTVTQYF
TRBV20-1	NA	TRBJ2-6	NA	TGCAGTGCTAGTGCCAGGGGATCTGGGGCCAACGTCCTGACTTTC	CSASARGSGANVLTF
TRBV13	TRBD2	TRBJ2-1	NA	TGTGCCAGCAGCTCGAGGAAGCGGGAGGTATACAATGAGCAGTTCTTC	CASSSRKREVYNEQFF
TRBV28	NA	TRBJ1-2	NA	TGTGCCAGCAGTCCCGTCGGACTCTATAACTATGGCTACACCTTC	CASSPVGLYNYGYTF
TRBV11-3	NA	TRBJ2-4	once	TGTGCCAGCAGCTTTCGGGAGAATGGGATTGGAGCCAAAAACATTCAGTACTTC	CASSFRENGIGAKNIQYF
TRBV18	TRBD2	TRBJ2-1	once	TGTGCCAGCTCACAAACGGGACTAGCGGGGAACAATGAGCAGTTCTTC	CASSQTGLAGNNEQFF
TRBV11-1	TRBD2	TRBJ2-1	NA	TGTGCCAGCAGCTTAGTGCTCGGCGGGAGCGCCGCGCAGTTCTTC	CASSLVLGGSAAQFF
TRBV7-9	NA	TRBJ2-3	NA	TGTGCCAGCAGCTTAGCTGGAGGACTAAGTAGCTTT	CASSLAGGLSSF
TRBV30	NA	TRBJ2-5	NA	TGTGCCTGGAGTGTGGGAGGCGCGGGAAAGACCCAGTACTTC	CAWSVGGAGKTQYF
TRBV27	NA	TRBJ2-7	NA	TGTGCCAGCTCCTCTCCGTTTTCCTACGAGCAGTACTTC	CASSSPFSYEQYF
TRBV9	NA	TRBJ2-2	NA	TGTGCCAGCAGCGTAGCTTCTCGGGGGAACGGGGAGCTGTTTTTT	CASSVASRGNGELFF
TRBV25-1	TRBD1	TRBJ1-2	once	TGTGCCAGCGGGACAGAGACTAACTATGGCTACACCTTC	CASGTETNYGYTF
TRBV5-1	TRBD2	TRBJ2-1	NA	TGCGCCAGCAGCCGCTGGGGGGGATCAGCGGGAGTAAGGGCAGATGAGCAGTTCTTC	CASSRWGGSAGVRADEQFF
TRBV6-1	NA	TRBJ1-5	NA	TGTGCCAGCAGTGAAAATGATAGGCCCCAGCATTTT	CASSENDRPQHF
TRBV2	TRBD1	TRBJ1-1	NA	TGTGCCAGCAGTCGGGGACAGGGGGATGCTGAAGCTTTCTTT	CASSRGQGDAEAFF
TRBV11-3	TRBD1	TRBJ2-7	once	TGTGCCAGCAGTCCGACAGGGCCCCACGAGCAGTACTTC	CASSPTGPHEQYF
TRBV19	NA	TRBJ2-3	NA	TGTGCCAGTAGTATAGGCCTAGCGTCGATCGGCACAGATACGCAGTATTTT	CASSIGLASIGTDTQYF
TRBV6-5	NA	TRBJ1-2	NA	TGTGCCAGCAGTTACCGGGGGATTGGCTACACCTTC	CASSYRGIGYTF
TRBV13	NA	TRBJ1-2	NA	TGTGCCAGCAGCTTAGACGGGAGCCCGAATAACTATGGCTACACCTTC	CASSLDGSPNNYGYTF
TRBV27	TRBD1	TRBJ1-4	NA	TGTGCCAGCAGTGCCGGACAGGCGGAGGGCAATGAAAAACTGTTTTTT	CASSAGQAEGNEKLFF
TRBV5-5	TRBD1	TRBJ1-4	NA	TGTGCCAGCAGCTTGAATTTCGGACAGGGGGATGAAAAACTGTTTTTT	CASSLNFGQGDEKLFF
TRBV11-3	NA	TRBJ1-5	NA	TGTGCCAGCAGCCTACTGTCTTGTCAGCCCCAGCATTTT	CASSLLSCQPQHF
TRBV4-1	NA	TRBJ1-1	NA	TGCGCCAGCAGCCGTGAAGCACAGGGCCCGAACACTGAAGCTTTCTTT	CASSREAQGPNTEAFF
TRBV3-1/TRBV3-2	NA	TRBJ1-5	NA	TGTGCCAGCAGCCAAGATCTGACGGCAGGGCCTCAGCCCCAGCATTTT	CASSQDLTAGPQPQHF
TRBV10-3	NA	TRBJ1-1	NA	TGTGCCACGGGCGCGGGTGCAGTGGTGAACACTGAAGCTTTCTTT	CATGAGAVVNTEAFF
TRBV7-8	TRBD1	TRBJ1-2	NA	TGTGCCAGCAGCTTAGCGCTAACAGGGGGCTATGGCTACACCTTC	CASSLALTGGYGYTF
TRBV6-5	NA	TRBJ1-3	once	TGTGCCAGCAGCGGCCGCCGCGGTGGGAACACCATATATTTT	CASSGRRGGNTIYF
TRBV4-1	TRBD1	TRBJ1-1	NA	TGCGCCAGCAGCCCCCCGGACAGGTCTGTAGCCCCGAACACTGAAGCTTTCTTT	CASSPPDRSVAPNTEAFF
TRBV30	TRBD2	TRBJ2-5	once	TGTGCTCACGGAAGGGCTAGCGGGGGAGAGACCCAGTACTTC	CAHGRASGGETQYF
TRBV4-1	TRBD1	TRBJ1-1	NA	TGCGCCAGCAGCCACGGACAGGGTTGGGGGAACACTGAAGCTTTCTTT	CASSHGQGWGNTEAFF
TRBV13	NA	TRBJ1-2	NA	TGTGCCAGCAGCTTTGTTGAGGGTTTACATGGCTACACCTTC	CASSFVEGLHGYTF
TRBV19	TRBD2	TRBJ2-1	NA	TGTGCCAGTAAAACGACTAGCGGGGGTTACAATGAGCAGTTCTTC	CASKTTSGGYNEQFF
TRBV5-1	TRBD1	TRBJ2-1	NA	TGCGCCAGCAGCTTGGTCCGGGACAGCTCCTACAATGAGCAGTTCTTC	CASSLVRDSSYNEQFF
TRBV2	TRBD2	TRBJ2-7	NA	TGTGCCAGCAGACCCACTAGCGGAGGGGACTACGAGCAGTACTTC	CASRPTSGGDYEQYF
TRBV18	NA	TRBJ1-2	NA	TGTGCCAGCTCACCCCGGGAGAGGCCCTATGGCTACACCTTC	CASSPRERPYGYTF